The 9 T cell receptor beta chains given below trace back to one sample, sequenced in a study of blood T cell repertoires in COVID-19 (dated by TCRdb to 2020 to 2022). The library was obtained by the immunoSEQ multiplex PCR assay. The table was pulled from immuneACCESS by TCRdb, which kept in-frame rearrangements only. Such tables lose some clones; where checked, under half of the loss comes from unresolved V genes, and the rest has no known cause. The sample table holds about 35,000 clones, of which around 83% were seen once. 40% to 55% of the sample goes to the ten largest clones. The sequenced sample consisted of peripheral blood. The origin of the receptors is a man aged 60 to 75 with active or convalescent COVID-19.

The J gene is TRBJ1-1, the V gene TRBV9; D perhaps matches TRBD1 (6 bases). Looked up from germline, CDR1 is SGDLS and CDR2 is YYNGEE. CDR3 length: 16 amino acids. V was trimmed by 0 bases and J by 1 base, leaving 13 bases between them. The CDR3 DNA is TGTGCCAGCAGCGTAGCGCAGGGGATACGGAACACTGAAGCTTTCTTT. Its protein product is CASSVAQGIRNTEAFF.

In its sample, this clone was seen a few times. The chain joins TRBV2 to TRBJ2-3, with 10 bases identical to TRBD2. The CDR3 spans 17 residues. Looked up from germline, CDR1 is SNHLY and CDR2 is FYNNEI. J lost 2 bases, V lost 5 bases, and 10 bases had no gene match. Written as DNA, the CDR3 is TGTGCCAGCAGTCGAAGCGGGGGGGCTTTGCTCACAGATACGCAGTATTTT. Translating gives CASSRSGGALLTDTQYF.

The V gene is TRBV12-5, the J gene TRBJ1-3, with D possibly matching TRBD1 (5 bases). The germline V and J ends were trimmed by 7 bases and 0 bases, with 16 bases remaining between them. The germline V gene encodes CDR1 LGHNT and CDR2 FRNRAP. This CDR3 contains 16 residues. Here the CDR3 DNA reads TGTGCTAGTGCCCGCGGAGGGGCCAACTCTGGAAACACCATATATTTT. Its translation is CASARGGANSGNTIYF.

This chain joins TRBV2 and TRBJ1-2; D gene uncertain. Germline-derived CDR1 and CDR2 are SNHLY and FYNNEI. The CDR3 is made up of 16 amino acids. The V end was cut by 6 bases, the J end by 6 bases, with 23 bases between. CDR3 residues: CASSTSTGSTANGYTF. DNA of the CDR3: TGTGCCAGCAGCACCTCCACCGGGAGTACGGCCAATGGCTACACCTTC.

This clone was seen more than once but under ten times. The chain is built from TRBV5-1 and TRBJ2-1, with unresolved D. The V gene's germline CDR1 is SGHRS and CDR2 YFSETQ. The CDR3 has 13 residues. Trimming pared 4 bases from V and 4 bases from J, leaving 9 bases between. The CDR3: CASSGISYNEQFF. DNA for the CDR3: TGCGCCAGCAGCGGCATTTCGTACAATGAGCAGTTCTTC.

The chain joins TRBV9 to TRBJ2-5; 9 nucleotides match TRBD2. CDR1 and CDR2 from the germline V gene are SGDLS and YYNGEE. The CDR3 sequence is 16 residues long. The J segment lost 4 bases and the V segment lost 2 bases, leaving 9 bases of the junction unmatched. CDR3 bases: TGTGCCAGCAGCGTCGCTGGCGGGAGGGCCGGAGAGACCCAGTACTTC. The encoded protein is CASSVAGGRAGETQYF.

V gene TRBV10-3 combines with J gene TRBJ2-2, with 7 bases fitting TRBD1. Germline values: CDR1 ENHRY, CDR2 SYGVKD. This CDR3 region has 15 residues. The J segment lost 0 bases and the V segment lost 5 bases, leaving 3 bases of the junction unmatched. The CDR3 region is CAISQQGTNTGELFF. CDR3 bases: TGTGCCATCAGTCAACAGGGGACGAACACCGGGGAGCTGTTTTTT.

The chain joins TRBV18 to TRBJ2-5, with TRBD2 matching over 8 bases. The CDR3 covers 15 residues. V gave up 3 bases and J gave up 3 bases; unmatched junction bases: 6. Per germline, CDR1 KGHSH and CDR2 LQKENI. The CDR3 sequence: CASSPIFSGEETQYF. In DNA, the CDR3 is TGTGCCAGCTCACCGATTTTTAGCGGGGAAGAGACCCAGTACTTC.

This clone was recorded once. The chain uses TRBV2 and TRBJ1-2; D is unclear. Deletions cut 7 bases from V and 2 bases from J, with 20 bases between. The CDR3 length is 16 residues. Germline CDR1 and CDR2: SNHLY and FYNNEI. The CDR3 loop is CASTEGSSAGNYGYTF. The CDR3 DNA sequence: TGTGCCAGCACCGAAGGCTCCTCTGCGGGGAACTATGGCTACACCTTC.